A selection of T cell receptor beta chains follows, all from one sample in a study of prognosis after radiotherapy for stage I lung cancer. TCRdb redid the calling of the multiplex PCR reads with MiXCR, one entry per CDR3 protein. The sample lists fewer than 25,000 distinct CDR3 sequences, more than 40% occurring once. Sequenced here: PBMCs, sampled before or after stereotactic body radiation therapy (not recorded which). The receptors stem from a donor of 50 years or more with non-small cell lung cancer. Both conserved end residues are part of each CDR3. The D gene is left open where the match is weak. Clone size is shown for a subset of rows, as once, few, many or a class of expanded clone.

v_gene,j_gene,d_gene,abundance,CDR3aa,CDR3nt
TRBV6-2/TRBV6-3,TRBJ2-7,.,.,CSSSYSTGTSYEQYF,TGTTCCAGCAGTTACTCAACAGGTACCTCCTACGAGCAGTACTTC
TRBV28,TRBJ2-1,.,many,CASNRGGSYNEQFF,TGTGCCAGCAACCGGGGTGGCTCCTACAATGAGCAGTTCTTC
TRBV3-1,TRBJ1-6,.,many,CASSQDGLSNSPLHF,TGTGCCAGCAGCCAAGATGGGCTCTCTAATTCACCCCTCCACTTT
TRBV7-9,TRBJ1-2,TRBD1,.,CASSPGTGYGYTF,TGTGCCAGCAGCCCCGGGACAGGTTATGGCTACACCTTC
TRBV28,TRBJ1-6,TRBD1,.,CASRTWEGAQGNSPLHF,TGTGCCAGCAGAACCTGGGAGGGGGCCCAAGGCAATTCACCCCTCCACTTT
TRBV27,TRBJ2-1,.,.,CASGLGFVEQFF,TGTGCCAGCGGCCTGGGGTTCGTTGAGCAGTTCTTC
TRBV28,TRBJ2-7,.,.,CASIFPGGTTGYEQYF,TGTGCCAGCATTTTTCCAGGGGGGACGACAGGTTACGAGCAGTACTTC
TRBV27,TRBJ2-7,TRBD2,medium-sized,CASRRGVAGVPYEQYF,TGTGCTAGCAGGCGAGGAGTAGCGGGCGTCCCCTACGAGCAGTACTTC
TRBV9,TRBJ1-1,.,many,CASSVGGGVGSTEAFF,TGTGCCAGCAGCGTAGGAGGAGGGGTAGGTAGCACTGAAGCTTTCTTT
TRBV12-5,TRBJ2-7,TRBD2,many,CASGFPGLAGVYEQYF,TGTGCTAGTGGTTTCCCCGGACTAGCGGGAGTGTATGAGCAGTACTTC
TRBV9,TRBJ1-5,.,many,CASSVDGYSNQPQHF,TGTGCCAGCAGCGTGGACGGTTATAGCAATCAGCCCCAGCATTTT
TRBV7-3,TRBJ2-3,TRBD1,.,CASSTKRGTDKQYF,TGTGCCAGCAGCACCAAGAGAGGGACAGATAAGCAGTATTTT
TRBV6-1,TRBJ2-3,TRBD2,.,CASIGLAATDTQYF,TGTGCCAGCATCGGACTAGCGGCCACAGATACGCAGTATTTT
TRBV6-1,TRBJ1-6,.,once,CASSSGPYNSPLHF,TGTGCCAGCAGCTCAGGCCCCTATAATTCACCCCTCCACTTT
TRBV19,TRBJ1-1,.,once,CASSIVAASTNTEAFF,TGTGCCAGTAGTATAGTGGCGGCCAGCACCAACACTGAAGCTTTCTTT
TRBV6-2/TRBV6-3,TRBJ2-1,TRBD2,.,CASSLTRRGLADNEQFF,TGTGCCAGCAGTCTTACCCGCAGGGGACTAGCGGACAATGAGCAGTTCTTC
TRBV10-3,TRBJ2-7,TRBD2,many,CAIRGTSGMSYEQYF,TGTGCCATCAGGGGAACTAGCGGGATGTCCTACGAGCAGTACTTC
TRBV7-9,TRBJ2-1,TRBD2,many,CASSGGLGNYNEQFF,TGTGCCAGCAGCGGGGGACTAGGGAACTACAATGAGCAGTTCTTC
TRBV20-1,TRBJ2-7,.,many,CSARDGGRDWGEQYF,TGCAGTGCTAGAGATGGGGGCAGGGACTGGGGCGAGCAGTACTTC
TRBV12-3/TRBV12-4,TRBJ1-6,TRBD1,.,CASSLDRGGRSRLHF,TGTGCCAGCAGTCTGGACAGGGGGGGACGTTCACGCCTCCACTTT
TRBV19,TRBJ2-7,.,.,CASSIYGGQRYYEQYF,TGTGCCAGTAGTATATACGGGGGGCAAAGGTACTACGAGCAGTACTTC
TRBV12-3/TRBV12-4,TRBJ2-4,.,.,CTQIMAVKNIQYF,TGTACCCAAATAATGGCAGTCAAAAACATTCAGTACTTC
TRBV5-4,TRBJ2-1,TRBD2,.,CASSARTSFYNEQFF,TGTGCCAGCAGCGCCAGGACTAGCTTCTACAATGAGCAGTTCTTC
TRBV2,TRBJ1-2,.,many,CASSEQGGGNYGYTF,TGTGCCAGCAGTGAACAGGGAGGGGGTAACTATGGCTACACCTTC
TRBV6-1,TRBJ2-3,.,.,CASRQQADTQYF,TGTGCCAGCAGGCAGCAGGCAGATACGCAGTATTTT
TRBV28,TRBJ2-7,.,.,CASSFGLLRRGSHYEKYF,TGTGCCAGTAGTTTTGGTCTCCTCCGGCGGGGTTCTCACTACGAGAAGTACTTC
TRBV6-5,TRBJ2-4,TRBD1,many,CASSYARGPAKNIQYF,TGTGCCAGCAGTTACGCGAGGGGGCCGGCCAAAAACATTCAGTACTTC
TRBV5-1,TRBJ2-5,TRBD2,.,CASSLGLAALETQYF,TGCGCCAGCAGCTTGGGACTAGCGGCCCTAGAGACCCAGTACTTC
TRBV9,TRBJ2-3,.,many,CASSAISSDTQYF,TGTGCCAGCAGCGCAATATCATCAGATACGCAGTATTTT
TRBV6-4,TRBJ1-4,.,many,CASSDSIWCGATNEKLFF,TGTGCCAGCAGTGACTCGATATGGTGTGGAGCAACTAATGAAAAACTGTTTTTT
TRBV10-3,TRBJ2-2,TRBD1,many,CAIKGQGAHTGELFF,TGTGCCATCAAGGGACAGGGGGCTCACACCGGGGAGCTGTTTTTT
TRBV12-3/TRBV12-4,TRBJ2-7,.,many,CASSTTYEQYF,TGTGCCAGCAGTACAACCTACGAGCAGTACTTC
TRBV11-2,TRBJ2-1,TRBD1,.,CASSTGTGDYNEQFF,TGTGCCAGCAGCACCGGGACAGGGGACTACAATGAGCAGTTCTTC
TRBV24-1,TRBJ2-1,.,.,CATSDAWTVKNVVDEQFF,TGTGCCACCAGTGATGCATGGACAGTGAAGAATGTAGTCGATGAGCAGTTCTTC
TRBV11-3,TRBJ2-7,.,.,CASSRNQYEQYF,TGTGCCAGCAGCCGCAACCAGTACGAGCAGTACTTC
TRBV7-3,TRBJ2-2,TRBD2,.,CASSLNLAGGTVELFF,TGTGCCAGCAGCTTAAACCTAGCGGGAGGAACCGTTGAGCTGTTTTTT
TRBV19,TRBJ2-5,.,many,CASSMGQQETQYF,TGTGCCAGTAGTATGGGACAACAAGAGACCCAGTACTTC
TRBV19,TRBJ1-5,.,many,CASSIDWFMAQHF,TGTGCCAGTAGTATAGATTGGTTCATGGCCCAGCATTTT
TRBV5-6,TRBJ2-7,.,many,CASSLDGDTYEQYF,TGTGCCAGCAGCTTGGATGGAGATACCTACGAGCAGTACTTC
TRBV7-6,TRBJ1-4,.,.,CASSPGAGSVEKLFF,TGTGCCAGCAGCCCCGGCGCGGGGTCTGTTGAAAAACTGTTTTTT
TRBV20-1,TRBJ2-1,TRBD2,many,CSARGIPSGRLYNEQFF,TGCAGTGCTAGAGGCATTCCTAGCGGGAGACTATACAATGAGCAGTTCTTC
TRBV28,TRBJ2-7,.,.,CASIEQGIKYEQYF,TGTGCCAGCATCGAACAGGGTATAAAGTACGAGCAGTACTTC
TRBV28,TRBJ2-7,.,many,CASSFSGVGYEQYF,TGTGCCAGCAGTTTCTCAGGGGTAGGCTACGAGCAGTACTTC
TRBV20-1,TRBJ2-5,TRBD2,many,CSAESGRAAQYF,TGCAGTGCTGAGAGCGGGAGGGCGGCCCAGTACTTC
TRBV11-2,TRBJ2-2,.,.,CASSLSTWGGTEELFF,TGTGCCAGCAGCTTGAGTACCTGGGGAGGGACAGAGGAGCTGTTTTTT
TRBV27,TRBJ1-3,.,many,CASSLQGLSGNTIYF,TGTGCCAGCAGTTTACAGGGCCTCTCTGGAAACACCATATATTTT
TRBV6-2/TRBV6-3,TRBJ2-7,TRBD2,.,CASSASLREVSYEQYF,TGTGCCAGCAGTGCCTCCTTGCGGGAGGTCTCCTACGAGCAGTACTTC
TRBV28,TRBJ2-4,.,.,CATTRRGPQYF,TGTGCCACCACACGGCGCGGGCCCCAGTACTTC
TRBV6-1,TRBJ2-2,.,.,CASSESLLIGGTTGELFF,TGTGCCAGCAGTGAATCCCTACTGATAGGGGGTACAACCGGGGAGCTGTTTTTT
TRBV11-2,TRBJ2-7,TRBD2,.,CASSLTGRGSYEQYF,TGTGCCAGCAGCTTGACCGGGAGGGGATCCTACGAGCAGTACTTC
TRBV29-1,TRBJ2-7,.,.,CSVGFSYEQYF,TGCAGCGTAGGATTTTCCTACGAGCAGTACTTC
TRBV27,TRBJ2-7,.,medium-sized,CASSLIGGGQGYEQYF,TGTGCCAGCAGTTTAATTGGAGGGGGGCAGGGCTACGAGCAGTACTTC
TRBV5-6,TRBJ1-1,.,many,CASSSGVEAFF,TGTGCCAGCAGCTCAGGGGTTGAAGCTTTCTTT
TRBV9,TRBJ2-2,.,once,CASTGTPDRRLPTGELFF,TGTGCCAGCACCGGAACTCCTGACAGGCGATTACCCACCGGGGAGCTGTTTTTT
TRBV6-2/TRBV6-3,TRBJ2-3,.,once,CASLIYPDTQYF,TGTGCCAGCCTGATTTATCCAGATACGCAGTATTTT
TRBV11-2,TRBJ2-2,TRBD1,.,CASNSNRGAGELFF,TGTGCCAGCAACTCGAACAGGGGCGCCGGGGAGCTGTTTTTT
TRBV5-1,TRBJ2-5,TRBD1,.,CASSGGTGRLKTQYF,TGCGCCAGCAGCGGTGGGACAGGGCGCCTCAAGACCCAGTACTTC
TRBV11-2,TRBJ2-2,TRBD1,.,CASSFETGTTGELFF,TGTGCCAGCAGCTTTGAGACAGGGACCACCGGGGAGCTGTTTTTT
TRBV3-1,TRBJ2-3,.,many,CASSQDVGQGRDTQYF,TGTGCCAGCAGCCAAGATGTGGGGCAGGGTAGAGATACGCAGTATTTT